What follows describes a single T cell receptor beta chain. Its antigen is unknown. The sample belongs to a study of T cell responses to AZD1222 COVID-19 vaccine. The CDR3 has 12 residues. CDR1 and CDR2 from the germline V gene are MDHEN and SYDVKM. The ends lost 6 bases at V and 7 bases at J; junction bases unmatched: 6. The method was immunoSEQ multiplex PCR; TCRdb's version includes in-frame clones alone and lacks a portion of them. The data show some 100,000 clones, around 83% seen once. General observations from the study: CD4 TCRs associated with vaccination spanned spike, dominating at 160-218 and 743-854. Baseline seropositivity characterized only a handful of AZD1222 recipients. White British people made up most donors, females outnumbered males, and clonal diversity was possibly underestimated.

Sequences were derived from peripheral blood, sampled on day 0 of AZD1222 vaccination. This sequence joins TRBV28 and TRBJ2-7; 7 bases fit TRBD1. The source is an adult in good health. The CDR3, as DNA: TGTGCCAGCAGGGGACAGCTAAGGGAGCAGTACTTC. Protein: CASRGQLREQYF.